The 6 T cell receptor beta chains listed next were all sequenced from one sample in a study of relationships among human T cell subsets. Anti-CD45RA microbeads isolated naive and transitional T cells from pooled CD4+ and CD8+ cells. Semiquantitative ARM-PCR amplified T cell receptor alpha and beta CDR3 regions from mRNA. In ARM-PCR, communal superprimers followed tagged nested gene-specific primers for exponential amplification. MiXCR, run by TCRdb on the multiplex PCR reads, gives a single entry per CDR3 protein. The sample holds roughly 7,600 distinct CDR3 sequences, just under 70% seen once. The sequenced sample was naive and transitional (CD45RA+) T cells sorted from blood. Every receptor here comes from a man between 35 and 55 years old in good health.

The chain employs TRBV28 and TRBJ2-1, with D unclear. The CDR3 has 11 residues. V lost 8 bases and J lost 4, with 6 bases in between. Germline loops: CDR1 MDHEN, CDR2 SYDVKM. CDR3 in DNA: TGTGCCAGCTCCTATTACAATGAGCAGTTCTTC. It is translated as CASSYYNEQFF. Full variable domain (rest looked up from reference TRBV28 and TRBJ2-1): DVKVTQSSRYLVKRTGEKVFLECVQDMDHENMFWYRQDPGLGLRLIYFSYDVKMKEKGDIPEGYSVSREKKERFSLILESASTNQTSMYLCASSYYNEQFFGPGTRLTVL.

The gene calls are TRBV14 and TRBJ2-3; D tentatively reads TRBD1 or TRBD2 (5 bases each). Germline V CDR1 and CDR2: SGHDN, FVKESK. The CDR3 contains 14 residues. V lost 5 bases to trimming and J lost 6 bases, with 15 bases between them. The DNA for the CDR3 is TGTGCCAGCAGCACCCAGGGACCAGCGGATACGCAGTATTTT. Its translation: CASSTQGPADTQYF.

The chain uses TRBV30 and TRBJ1-1; 11 nucleotides align to TRBD1. V dropped 0 bases and J dropped 8; count of bases not matched to a gene: 11. CDR1 is GTSNPN, CDR2 SVGIG, per germline (reference sequence). The CDR3 spans 16 residues. CDR3: CAWSVSWFGQGAEAFF. The CDR3 DNA is TGTGCCTGGAGTGTATCATGGTTCGGACAGGGGGCAGAAGCTTTCTTT. The full variable domain, completed using reference TRBV30 and TRBJ1-1, is SQTIHQWPATLVQPVGSPLSLECTVEGTSNPNLYWYRQAAGRGLQLLFYSVGIGQISSEVPQNLSASRPQDRQFILSSKKLLLSDSGFYLCAWSVSWFGQGAEAFFGQGTRLTVV.

This chain connects TRBV11-2 to TRBJ1-1; D unresolved. V lost 0 bases and J 3 bases, leaving 5 bases between the germline ends. Germline V gene sequence: CDR1 SGHAT, CDR2 FQNNGV. The CDR3 totals 13 residues. CDR3 in DNA: TGTGCCAGCAGCTTAGATCGGGACACTGAAGCTTTCTTT. As protein: CASSLDRDTEAFF.

The CDR3 bases are TGTGCCAGCTCACCGACAGGGCCCAATGAGCAGTTCTTC. As protein: CASSPTGPNEQFF. The chain combines TRBV18 with TRBJ2-1; the match to TRBD1 covers 7 bases. Trimming took 3 bases from V and 6 from J; bases not matched to a gene: 2. CDR3 size: 13 residues. Germline CDR1 KGHSH, CDR2 LQKENI.

The chain links TRBV28 to TRBJ1-1; tentative D call: TRBD1 (6 bases). Trimming took 3 bases from V and 7 from J, leaving 12 bases between them. Germline V lookup: CDR1 MDHEN, CDR2 SYDVKM. The length of the CDR3 is 13 residues. The CDR3 bases are TGTGCCAGCAGTTTGACAGGAAGGGGTGAAGCTTTCTTT. Its protein is CASSLTGRGEAFF.